The 30 T cell receptor beta chains below were found in one sample sequenced in a study of early T cells in non-severe SARS-CoV-2 infection. TCRdb reanalysed the 5' RACE reads using MiXCR and keeps one entry per CDR3 protein. Among about 110,000 distinct CDR3 sequences listed, roughly 13% were seen once. The sequencing here drew on whole blood, taken at baseline. Source of these receptors: an adult who was a healthcare worker with PCR-confirmed SARS-CoV-2 infection or an uninfected control (not recorded which).

This clonotype has a handful of counts. The CDR3 region has the DNA TGCAGTGCTAGCCCGACTAGCGGTAAAACCGGGGAGCAGTTCTTC. Protein sequence: CSASPTSGKTGEQFF. The chain carries TRBV20-1 and TRBJ2-1; TRBD2 matches 9 bases. This CDR3 is 15 amino acids long. Germline CDR1 and CDR2: DFQATT and SNEGSKA (reference sequence). V lost 3 bases to trimming and J lost 10 bases; unmatched junction nucleotides: 13.

The sample holds a few counts of this clonotype. The chain is built from TRBV30 and TRBJ1-5; possibly TRBD1 for D (6 bases). Trimming pared 4 bases from V and 6 bases from J, leaving 10 bases between. CDR1 and CDR2 from the germline V gene are GTSNPN and SVGIG (reference sequence). There are 12 residues in the CDR3. The CDR3: CAWTQGSQPQHF. The CDR3, as DNA: TGTGCCTGGACACAGGGTAGTCAGCCCCAGCATTTT.

This clonotype was seen only a few times. V and J are TRBV6-5 and TRBJ1-1, with TRBD1 as a possible D gene (5 bases). This CDR3 comprises 15 residues. The germline V gene has CDR1 MNHEY and CDR2 SVGAGI. V was clipped by 0 bases and J by 0 bases, with 8 bases between them. The CDR3 region has the DNA TGTGCCAGCAGTTACTCCGGGACCTTGAACACTGAAGCTTTCTTT. Translated: CASSYSGTLNTEAFF.

The genes are TRBV7-2 and TRBJ1-2; D remains ambiguous. This CDR3 spans 12 amino acids. CDR1 and CDR2 from the germline V gene are SGHTA and FQGNSA. Trimming took off 2 bases at V and 6 bases at J, with 7 bases between the two ends. The CDR3 here is CASSLYGDGYTF. The DNA for the CDR3 is TGTGCCAGCAGCTTATATGGGGATGGCTACACCTTC.

The rearrangement links TRBV27 to TRBJ2-7; tentatively, D is TRBD1 (6 bases). V lost 3 bases and J lost 2, with 23 bases in between. The CDR3 is 18 amino acids. CDR1 and CDR2 (germline): MNHEY, SMNVEV (reference sequence). In nucleotides, the CDR3 is TGTGCCAGCAGTTTCTCCAACCCAACAGGGCCTGTCCCCTACGAGCAGTACTTC. Its translation: CASSFSNPTGPVPYEQYF.

This clonotype was observed a few times. The chain is built from TRBV2 and TRBJ2-1; 9 positions match TRBD1. CDR3 length equals 16 residues. Losses at the gene ends were 5 bases for V and 4 bases for J; bases not matched to a gene: 9. The germline gives CDR1 SNHLY, CDR2 FYNNEI. CDR3: CASSKGQGILYNEQFF. For the CDR3, the DNA is TGTGCCAGCAGTAAGGGACAGGGAATTTTGTACAATGAGCAGTTCTTC.

This chain connects TRBV11-2 to TRBJ2-1, with D possibly being TRBD1 (7 bases). This CDR3 is 15 amino acids long. Trimming stripped 5 bases from V and 9 bases from J, with 20 bases between. Per germline, CDR1 SGHAT and CDR2 FQNNGV. The CDR3 nucleotides read TGTGCCAGCAGCGACTACGGGACTCCAGGGGGTGAGCAGTTCTTC. This encodes CASSDYGTPGGEQFF.

This clonotype was detected only a few times. The chain carries TRBV11-2 and TRBJ1-2; D gene ambiguous. Trimming took 0 bases from V and 4 from J, leaving 9 bases between them. Germline V gives CDR1 SGHAT, CDR2 FQNNGV. The CDR3 runs to 14 residues. The CDR3 DNA is TGTGCCAGCAGCTTAGATTTGGGTAGCTATGGCTACACCTTC. It codes for CASSLDLGSYGYTF. Together with reference TRBV11-2 and TRBJ1-2, the CDR3 gives the full variable domain: EAGVAQSPRYKIIEKRQSVAFWCNPISGHATLYWYQQILGQGPKLLIQFQNNGVVDDSQLPKDRFSAERLKGVDSTLKIQPAKLEDSAVYLCASSLDLGSYGYTFGSGTRLTVV.

This clonotype has ten or more counts. The chain carries TRBV20-1 and TRBJ2-7; no definite D call. The CDR3 contains 14 residues. The germline V and J ends were trimmed by 1 base and 2 bases, with 12 bases remaining between them. Per the germline V gene, CDR1 is DFQATT and CDR2 is SNEGSKA (reference sequence). CDR3 in amino acids: CSARAIDGPYEQYF. CDR3 sequence (DNA): TGCAGTGCTAGAGCCATCGACGGGCCCTACGAGCAGTACTTC.

V gene TRBV6-2 or TRBV6-3 combines with J gene TRBJ2-1; either TRBD1 or TRBD2 may supply D (5 bases each). V lost 11 bases, J lost 0 bases, and 14 bases lay in between. Germline V gene sequence: CDR1 MNHEY, CDR2 SVGEGT. CDR3 length: 14 residues. The CDR3 bases are TGTGCCGTCGGGGCGAGGAGCTCCTACAATGAGCAGTTCTTC. The encoded protein is CAVGARSSYNEQFF.

This clonotype was counted a few times. This rearrangement joins TRBV6-5 to TRBJ1-6; a weak D match, TRBD1 (6 bases). Trimming took 0 bases from V and 10 from J, leaving 10 bases between them. CDR1 and CDR2 from the germline V gene are MNHEY and SVGAGI. The CDR3 has 14 amino acids. In DNA, the CDR3 is TGTGCCAGCAGTTACTCAGGGGGGGCCTCACCCCTCCACTTT. It codes for CASSYSGGASPLHF.

This clonotype has only a few counts. V and J are TRBV5-1 and TRBJ1-1; D might be TRBD1 (5 bases). Germline CDR1 reads SGHRS; CDR2 reads YFSETQ. The ends were cut back, 0 bases at V and 11 bases at J, with 11 bases in the middle. This CDR3 has 12 residues. CDR3 in DNA: TGCGCCAGCAGCTTGGCAGGGTCGCGGGCTTTCTTT. This translates into CASSLAGSRAFF.

In this sample, this clonotype turned up a few times. The chain carries TRBV20-1 and TRBJ1-1; D gene unclear. CDR1 is DFQATT, CDR2 SNEGSKA, per germline (reference sequence). V was trimmed by 6 bases and J by 6 bases, leaving 11 bases between them. The length of the CDR3 is 11 residues. This CDR3 reads CSADEGSEAFF. CDR3 nucleotide sequence: TGCAGTGCGGACGAGGGTTCTGAAGCTTTCTTT.

This clonotype has ten or more counts. The chain couples TRBV6-2 or TRBV6-3 to TRBJ1-1; D remains unclear. The CDR3 loop spans 14 amino acids. The V gene lost 2 bases and the J gene lost 0 bases, with 7 bases spanning the gap. Germline V lookup: CDR1 MNHEY, CDR2 SVGEGT. CDR3 DNA: TGTGCCAGCAGTTACGGAGGATTGAACACTGAAGCTTTCTTT. It encodes CASSYGGLNTEAFF.

Worth noting for this clonotype: This may be a read error: a much more frequent sequence differs by one nucleotide. The gene calls are TRBV3-1 and TRBJ1-4; a weak D match, TRBD1 (5 bases). The CDR3 length is 14 residues. From germline, CDR1 is LGHDT and CDR2 YNNKEL (reference sequence). This CDR3 is CASSPQGPREKQFF. In nucleotides, the CDR3 is TGTGCCAGCAGCCCCCAAGGGCCCAGGGAAAAACAGTTTTTT. Combining the CDR3 with reference TRBV3-1 and TRBJ1-4 gives the whole variable domain DTAVSQTPKYLVTQMGNDKSIKCEQNLGHDTMYWYKQDSKKFLKIMFSYNNKELIINETVPNRFSPKSPDKAHLNLHINSLELGDSAVYFCASSPQGPREKQFFGSGTQLSVL.

The genes are TRBV12-3 or TRBV12-4 and TRBJ1-5, with D tentatively TRBD1 (5 bases). V was cut by 6 bases and J by 5 bases, with 14 bases left in between. The CDR3 sequence is 14 residues long. CDR3 sequence: CASSVDSRYQPQHF. In DNA, the CDR3 is TGTGCCAGCAGCGTAGACAGCCGCTATCAGCCCCAGCATTTT.

This clonotype was observed many times. One junction end disagrees with the germline gene, perhaps due to a read error. This rearrangement joins TRBV4-1 to TRBJ1-4; 9 bases are a match to TRBD1. In germline, CDR1 is MGHRA, CDR2 YSYEKL. CDR3 length: 15 residues. The DNA of the CDR3 is TGCGCCAGCAGCCAGATAGGAGGGGCTCGGGACAGGGAGCTTTTT. Translated, it gives CASSQIGGARDRELF.

The chain is built from TRBV29-1 and TRBJ2-3; D might be TRBD2 (7 bases). There are 18 residues in the CDR3. CDR1 SQVTM and CDR2 ANQGSEA come from the germline V gene. The germline V and J ends were trimmed by 1 base and 2 bases, with 22 bases remaining between them. The CDR3 sequence is CSVEGGPGGPLNTDTQYF. The CDR3 DNA follows: TGCAGCGTTGAAGGTGGGCCGGGGGGCCCTCTGAACACAGATACGCAGTATTTT.

This clonotype was found a few times. This rearrangement joins TRBV6-2 or TRBV6-3 to TRBJ2-3; D gene unclear. Trimming shortened V by 0 bases and J by 2 bases, and 9 bases separated the two germline ends. Germline CDR1 MNHEY, CDR2 SVGEGT. The CDR3 extends over 15 amino acids. The CDR3 loop reads CASSYSSRNTDTQYF. DNA for the CDR3: TGTGCCAGCAGTTACTCGTCCAGGAACACAGATACGCAGTATTTT.

This clonotype was counted only a few times. This rearrangement joins TRBV28 to TRBJ1-1, with D possibly being TRBD1 (5 bases). Trimming left V 1 base short and J 4 bases short, with 10 bases between. The germline gives CDR1 MDHEN, CDR2 SYDVKM. This CDR3 is 14 amino acids long. The CDR3 nucleotides are TGTGCCAGCAGTTTATCGGGCGGGGGCACTGAAGCTTTCTTT. Translation gives CASSLSGGGTEAFF.

In its sample, this clonotype was seen a few times. This rearrangement joins TRBV6-5 to TRBJ1-3, with unresolved D. V was shortened by 11 bases and J by 1 base, with 9 bases between the two germline ends. The germline CDR1 and CDR2 sequences are MNHEY and SVGAGI. This CDR3 spans 12 amino acids. The DNA of the CDR3 is TGTGCCTCAGCTACTTCTGGAAACACCATATATTTT. Its protein product is CASATSGNTIYF.

This clonotype was seen a handful of times. The CDR3 region has the DNA TGTGCCAGTAGTATTAGGTGGAGAACCTACGAGCAGTACTTC. Residues: CASSIRWRTYEQYF. The gene calls are TRBV19 and TRBJ2-7; D not resolved. The germline V gene has CDR1 LNHDA and CDR2 SQIVND (reference sequence). Trimming removed 3 bases at V and 2 bases at J, with 11 bases between. The CDR3 extends over 14 amino acids. Full variable domain (missing parts from reference TRBV19 and TRBJ2-7): DGGITQSPKYLFRKEGQNVTLSCEQNLNHDAMYWYRQDPGQGLRLIYYSQIVNDFQKGDIAEGYSVSREKKESFPLTVTSAQKNPTAFYLCASSIRWRTYEQYFGPGTRLTVT.

The CDR3 here is CASSVISGTAYGYTF. In DNA form, the CDR3 reads TGTGCCAGTAGTGTAATATCCGGGACAGCCTATGGCTACACCTTC. The chain combines TRBV19 with TRBJ1-2; 7 bases agree with TRBD1. Germline V CDR1 and CDR2: LNHDA, SQIVND (reference sequence). There are 15 residues in the CDR3. V dropped 5 bases and J dropped 4; count of bases not matched to a gene: 10.

The CDR3: CASSLNPGAVTEAFF. CDR3 DNA sequence: TGTGCCAGCAGTCTTAATCCCGGTGCAGTCACTGAAGCTTTCTTT. The chain has TRBV28 and TRBJ1-1, with D unclear. The CDR3 loop spans 15 amino acids. V lost 5 bases, J lost 4 bases, and 17 bases lay in between. In germline, CDR1 is MDHEN, CDR2 SYDVKM.

This clonotype has only a few counts. The chain carries TRBV7-6 and TRBJ2-3; unclear D gene. Germline CDR1 and CDR2: SGHVS and FNYEAQ. V lost 5 bases and J lost 3, with 12 bases in between. The CDR3 has 14 amino acids. In nucleotides, the CDR3 is TGTGCCAGCAGCCCACGGTCTGGGACAGATACGCAGTATTTT. Translated, it gives CASSPRSGTDTQYF.

The V call is TRBV27, the J call TRBJ1-5; tentative D call: TRBD1 (6 bases). Deletions cut 5 bases from V and 5 bases from J, with 19 bases between. Germline CDR1 reads MNHEY; CDR2 reads SMNVEV (reference sequence). The CDR3 contains 16 residues. The chain's CDR3 is CASSPSMGARHQPQHF. The CDR3 bases are TGTGCCAGCAGTCCCTCGATGGGGGCCCGCCATCAGCCCCAGCATTTT.

This rearrangement joins TRBV2 to TRBJ2-2, with no clear D. V shed 2 bases and J shed 8 bases, with 12 bases lying between them. The CDR3 totals 14 residues. Germline loops: CDR1 SNHLY, CDR2 FYNNEI. The DNA for the CDR3 is TGTGCCAGCAGTGAACTGGGCGGCGTTGGGGAGCTGTTTTTT. This translates into CASSELGGVGELFF.

This clonotype was counted between two and nine times. The chain joins TRBV11-3 to TRBJ2-1; D may be TRBD2 (5 bases). Trimming shortened V by 5 bases and J by 0 bases, and 8 bases separated the two germline ends. The CDR3 is 14 amino acids. Germline CDR1 reads SGHNT; CDR2 reads YENEEA. The CDR3 DNA sequence: TGTGCCAGCAGCCCCGGGGACTCCTACAATGAGCAGTTCTTC. Translation gives CASSPGDSYNEQFF.

V usage is TRBV2 and J usage is TRBJ1-1; D unclear. The germline V gene has CDR1 SNHLY and CDR2 FYNNEI. Trimming shortened V by 2 bases and J by 3 bases, and 13 bases separated the two germline ends. CDR3 size: 15 residues. The CDR3 DNA follows: TGTGCCAGCAGTGAATCCATAAGAGGAGACACTGAAGCTTTCTTT. Translation: CASSESIRGDTEAFF.

This clonotype has a handful of counts. V gene TRBV12-3 or TRBV12-4 combines with J gene TRBJ1-6; D may be TRBD1 (6 bases). V lost 3 bases and J 7 bases, leaving 34 bases between the germline ends. The CDR3 length is 22 residues. The CDR3 spells CASSFKRRGGLTTQGLNSPLHF. The CDR3, as DNA: TGTGCCAGCAGTTTTAAGCGCCGAGGGGGACTCACCACTCAAGGCCTAAATTCACCCCTCCACTTT.